This T cell receptor beta chain was found in a study of glioma-infiltrating T cells. Overall study results and limits: Non-neoplastic patients had below-expected tissue-blood divergence, while all gliomas exceeded expectation.

Remarks on this clonotype: What it binds is not known.

Using RNA template, CDR3s of TCR alpha and beta were amplified with iRepertoire arm-PCR. One-step reverse transcription and amplification started from roughly 100-400 ng of tissue mRNA or PBMC total RNA. TCRdb recomputed calls from the multiplex PCR reads with MiXCR, one row per CDR3 protein. The table has about 140,000 distinct CDR3 sequences, approximately 40% seen once. The germline gives CDR1 SGHTA, CDR2 FQGNSA. The germline V and J ends were trimmed by 0 bases and 5 bases, with 10 bases remaining between them. The CDR3 extends over 14 amino acids. This TCR derives from a human donor with low-grade glioma or glioblastoma, undergoing nonglioma brain surgery, or in good health (not recorded which). This rearrangement joins TRBV7-2 to TRBJ2-5, with D perhaps TRBD2 (5 bases). The sample comprised glioma tissue, nonneoplastic brain tissue, or PBMCs (not recorded which). The DNA for the CDR3 is TGTGCCAGCAGCTTAGCTGGGAGTAGGGAGACCCAGTACTTC. As protein: CASSLAGSRETQYF.